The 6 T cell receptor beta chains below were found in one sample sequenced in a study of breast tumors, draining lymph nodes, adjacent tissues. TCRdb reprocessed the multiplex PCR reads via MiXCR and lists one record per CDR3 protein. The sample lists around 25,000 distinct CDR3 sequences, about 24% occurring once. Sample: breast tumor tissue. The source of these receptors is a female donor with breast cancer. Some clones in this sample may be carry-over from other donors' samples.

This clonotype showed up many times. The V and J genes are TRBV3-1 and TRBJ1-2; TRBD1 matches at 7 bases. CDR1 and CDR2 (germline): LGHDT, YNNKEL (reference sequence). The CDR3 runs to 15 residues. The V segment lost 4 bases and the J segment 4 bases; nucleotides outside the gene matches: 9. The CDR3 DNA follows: TGTGCCAGCAGCCCCCCAGGGGGAGGTAGCTATGGCTACACCTTC. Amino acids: CASSPPGGGSYGYTF.

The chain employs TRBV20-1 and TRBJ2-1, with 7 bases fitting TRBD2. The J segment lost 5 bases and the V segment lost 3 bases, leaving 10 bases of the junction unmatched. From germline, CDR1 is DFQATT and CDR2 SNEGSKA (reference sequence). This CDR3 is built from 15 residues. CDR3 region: CSARSGTTLDNEQFF. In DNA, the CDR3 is TGCAGTGCTAGGTCCGGGACTACCCTCGACAATGAGCAGTTCTTC.

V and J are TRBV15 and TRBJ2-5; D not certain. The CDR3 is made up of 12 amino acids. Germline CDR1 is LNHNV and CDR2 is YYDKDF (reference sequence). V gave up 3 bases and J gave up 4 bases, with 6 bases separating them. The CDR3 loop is CATSSFPETQYF. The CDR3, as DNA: TGTGCCACCAGCAGTTTTCCAGAGACCCAGTACTTC.

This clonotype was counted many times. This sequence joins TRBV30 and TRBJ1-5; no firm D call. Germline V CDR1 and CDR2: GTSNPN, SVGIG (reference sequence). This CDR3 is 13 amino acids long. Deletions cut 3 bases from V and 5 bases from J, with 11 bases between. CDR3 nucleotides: TGTGCCTGGAGCGCGGACGGGGATCAGCCCCAGCATTTT. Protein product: CAWSADGDQPQHF. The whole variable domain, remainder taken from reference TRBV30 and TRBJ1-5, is SQTIHQWPATLVQPVGSPLSLECTVEGTSNPNLYWYRQAAGRGLQLLFYSVGIGQISSEVPQNLSASRPQDRQFILSSKKLLLSDSGFYLCAWSADGDQPQHFGDGTRLSIL.

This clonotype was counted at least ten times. This chain's CDR3 is CASSPQGTGYTF. CDR3 nucleotides: TGTGCCAGCAGCCCACAGGGAACTGGCTACACCTTC. The chain recombines TRBV7-9 with TRBJ1-2; TRBD1 is a possible D gene (6 bases). CDR1 SEHNR and CDR2 FQNEAQ come from the germline V gene (reference sequence). Trimming took off 5 bases at V and 7 bases at J, with 11 bases between the two ends. The CDR3 runs to 12 residues.

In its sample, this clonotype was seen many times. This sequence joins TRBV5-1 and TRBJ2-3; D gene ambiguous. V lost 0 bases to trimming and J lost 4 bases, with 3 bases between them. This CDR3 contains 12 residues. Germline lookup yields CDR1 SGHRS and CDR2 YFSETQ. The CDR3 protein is CASSLEADTQYF. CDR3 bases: TGCGCCAGCAGCTTGGAGGCAGATACGCAGTATTTT.